What follows describes a single TCR beta chain. Its specificity is unknown. The CDR3 length is 14 residues. The V end lost 0 bases, the J end lost 4 bases, and 9 bases lay between the germline ends. Germline V gene sequence: CDR1 SGHDN, CDR2 FVKESK. The sample belongs to a study of beta chain features in type 1 diabetes. Reverse transcription of all isolated RNA meant that expressed TCRB transcripts were sequenced. Some clones are missing from TCRdb's copy, which holds only in-frame ones; the method was immunoSEQ multiplex PCR. The sample lists roughly 730,000 clones; 10% to 15% were seen once. Study conclusions and caveats: Shorter TCRB CDR3s, moderately but significantly so, marked every one of the four CD4+ subsets in Type 1 diabetes patients.

The origin of this receptor is a man aged 18 to 30 with type 1 diabetes. This chain uses TRBV14 with TRBJ1-1; D may be TRBD1 (5 bases). Sequencing used naive CD4+ T cells from blood. CDR3 DNA sequence: TGTGCCAGCAGCCAAGACGGGGGAGGCACTGAAGCTTTCTTT. Residues: CASSQDGGGTEAFF.